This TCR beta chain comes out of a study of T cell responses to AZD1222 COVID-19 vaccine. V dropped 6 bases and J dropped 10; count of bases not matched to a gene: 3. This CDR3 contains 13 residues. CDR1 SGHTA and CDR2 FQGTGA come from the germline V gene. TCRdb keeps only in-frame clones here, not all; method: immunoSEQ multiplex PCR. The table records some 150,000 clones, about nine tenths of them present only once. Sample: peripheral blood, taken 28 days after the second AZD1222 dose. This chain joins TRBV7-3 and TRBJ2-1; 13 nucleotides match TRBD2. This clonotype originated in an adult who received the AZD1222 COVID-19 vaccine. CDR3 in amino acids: CASSGLAGVEQFF. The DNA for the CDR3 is TGTGCCAGCAGTGGACTAGCGGGAGTGGAGCAGTTCTTC.